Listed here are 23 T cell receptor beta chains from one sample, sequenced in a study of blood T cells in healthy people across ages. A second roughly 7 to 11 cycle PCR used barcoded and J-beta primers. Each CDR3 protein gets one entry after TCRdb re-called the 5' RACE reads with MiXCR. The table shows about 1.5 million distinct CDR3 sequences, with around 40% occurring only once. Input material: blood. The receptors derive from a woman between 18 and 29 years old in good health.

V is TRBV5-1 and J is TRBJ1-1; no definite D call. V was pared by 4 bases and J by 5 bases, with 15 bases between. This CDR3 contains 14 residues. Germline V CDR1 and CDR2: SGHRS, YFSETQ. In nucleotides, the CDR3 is TGCGCCAGCAGCCCGCGCGAGACGCGTACTGAAGCTTTCTTT. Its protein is CASSPRETRTEAFF.

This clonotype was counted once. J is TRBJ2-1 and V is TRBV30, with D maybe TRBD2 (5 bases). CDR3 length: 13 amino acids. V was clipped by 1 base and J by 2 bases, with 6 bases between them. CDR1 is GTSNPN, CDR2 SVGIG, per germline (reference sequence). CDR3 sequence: CAWSGGPYNEQFF. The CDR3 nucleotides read TGTGCCTGGAGTGGAGGGCCCTACAATGAGCAGTTCTTC.

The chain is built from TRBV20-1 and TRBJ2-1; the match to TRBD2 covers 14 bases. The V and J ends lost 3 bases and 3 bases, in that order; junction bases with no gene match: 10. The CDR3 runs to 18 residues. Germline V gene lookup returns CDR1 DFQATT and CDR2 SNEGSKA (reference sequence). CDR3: CSARRSGTSGGFYNEQFF. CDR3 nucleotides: TGCAGTGCTAGGCGCTCCGGGACTAGCGGGGGATTCTACAATGAGCAGTTCTTC.

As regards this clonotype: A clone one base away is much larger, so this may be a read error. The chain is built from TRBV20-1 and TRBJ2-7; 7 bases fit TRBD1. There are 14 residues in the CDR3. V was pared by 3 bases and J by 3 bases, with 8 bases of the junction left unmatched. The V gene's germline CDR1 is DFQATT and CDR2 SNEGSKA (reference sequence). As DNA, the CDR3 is TGCAGTGCTAGGGGCCAAGGACAGGACTACGAGCAGTACTTC. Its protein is CSARGQGQDYEQYF.

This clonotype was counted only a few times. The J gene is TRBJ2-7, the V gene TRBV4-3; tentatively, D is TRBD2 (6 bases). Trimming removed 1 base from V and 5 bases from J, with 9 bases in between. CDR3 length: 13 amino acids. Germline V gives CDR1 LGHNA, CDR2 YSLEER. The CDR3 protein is CASSQAAGNEQYF. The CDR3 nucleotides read TGCGCCAGCAGCCAAGCAGCGGGTAACGAGCAGTACTTC.

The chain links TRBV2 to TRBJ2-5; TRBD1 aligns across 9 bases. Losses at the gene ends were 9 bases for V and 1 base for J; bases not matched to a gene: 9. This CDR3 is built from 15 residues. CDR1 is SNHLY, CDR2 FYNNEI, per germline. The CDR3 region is CASIWDRATQETQYF. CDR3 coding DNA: TGTGCCAGTATTTGGGACAGGGCTACCCAAGAGACCCAGTACTTC.

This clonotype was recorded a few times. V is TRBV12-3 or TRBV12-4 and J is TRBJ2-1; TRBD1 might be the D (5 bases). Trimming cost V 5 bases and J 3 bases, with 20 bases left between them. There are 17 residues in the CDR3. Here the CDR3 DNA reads TGTGCCAGCAGTCCCCCCATTTGGAGACAGATCTACAATGAGCAGTTCTTC. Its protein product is CASSPPIWRQIYNEQFF.

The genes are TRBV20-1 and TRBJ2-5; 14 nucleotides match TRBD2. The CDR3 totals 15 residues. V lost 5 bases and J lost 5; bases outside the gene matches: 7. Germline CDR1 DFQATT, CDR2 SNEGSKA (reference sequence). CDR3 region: CSARTSGGIGETQYF. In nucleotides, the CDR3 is TGCAGTGCTCGGACTAGCGGGGGGATTGGGGAGACCCAGTACTTC.

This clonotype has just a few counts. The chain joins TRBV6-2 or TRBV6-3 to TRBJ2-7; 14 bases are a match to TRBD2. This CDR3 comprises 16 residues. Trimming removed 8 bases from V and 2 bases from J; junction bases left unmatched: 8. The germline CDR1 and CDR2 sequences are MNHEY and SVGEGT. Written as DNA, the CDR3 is TGTGCCAGCGGACTAGCGGGAGGCCTCCGGACCTACGAGCAGTACTTC. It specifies CASGLAGGLRTYEQYF.

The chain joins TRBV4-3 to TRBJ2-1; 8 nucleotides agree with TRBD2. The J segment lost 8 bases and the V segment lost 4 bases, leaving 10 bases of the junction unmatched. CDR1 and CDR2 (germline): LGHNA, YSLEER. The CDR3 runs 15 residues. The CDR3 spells CASSLGRAGDDEQFF. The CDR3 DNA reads TGCGCCAGCAGCCTAGGACGAGCGGGGGACGATGAGCAGTTCTTC.

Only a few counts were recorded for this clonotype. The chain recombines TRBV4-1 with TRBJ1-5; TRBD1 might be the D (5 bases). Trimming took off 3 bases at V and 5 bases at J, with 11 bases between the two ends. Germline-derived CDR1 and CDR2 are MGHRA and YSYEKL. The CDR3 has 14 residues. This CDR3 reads CASSHGTGDQPQHF. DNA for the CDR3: TGCGCCAGCAGCCATGGGACTGGGGATCAGCCCCAGCATTTT.

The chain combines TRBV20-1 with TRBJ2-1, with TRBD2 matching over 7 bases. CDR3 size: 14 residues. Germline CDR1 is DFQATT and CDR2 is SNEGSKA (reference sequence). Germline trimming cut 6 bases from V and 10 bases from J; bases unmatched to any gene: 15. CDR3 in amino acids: CSALRTSGSYEQFF. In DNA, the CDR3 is TGCAGTGCACTCCGGACTAGTGGGTCCTACGAGCAGTTCTTC.

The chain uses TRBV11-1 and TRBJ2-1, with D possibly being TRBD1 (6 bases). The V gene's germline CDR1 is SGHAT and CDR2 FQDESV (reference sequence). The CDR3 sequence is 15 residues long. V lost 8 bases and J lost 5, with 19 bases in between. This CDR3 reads CASLTGLGLHNEQFF. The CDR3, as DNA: TGTGCCAGCCTTACAGGGCTAGGGCTTCACAATGAGCAGTTCTTC.

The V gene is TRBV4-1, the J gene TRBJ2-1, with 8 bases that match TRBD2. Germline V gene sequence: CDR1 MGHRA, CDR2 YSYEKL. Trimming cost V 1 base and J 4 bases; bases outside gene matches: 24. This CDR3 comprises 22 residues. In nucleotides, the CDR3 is TGCGCCAGCAGCCAAGTCAGGTTGGCGGGGGGCCCCGAGTACTTCCAATACAATGAGCAGTTCTTC. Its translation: CASSQVRLAGGPEYFQYNEQFF.

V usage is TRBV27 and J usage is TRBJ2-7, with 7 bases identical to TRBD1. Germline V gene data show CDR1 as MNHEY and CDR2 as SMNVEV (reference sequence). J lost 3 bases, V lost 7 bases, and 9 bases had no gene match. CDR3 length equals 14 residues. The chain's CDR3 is CASTWTGNSYEQYF. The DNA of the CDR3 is TGTGCCAGCACTTGGACAGGCAACAGCTACGAGCAGTACTTC.

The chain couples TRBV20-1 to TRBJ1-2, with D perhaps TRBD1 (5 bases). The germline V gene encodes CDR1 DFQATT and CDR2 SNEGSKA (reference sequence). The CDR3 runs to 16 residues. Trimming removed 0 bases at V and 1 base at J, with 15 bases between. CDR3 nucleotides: TGCAGTGCTAGAGATCATGGGGGGTCGATTAACTATGGCTACACCTTC. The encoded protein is CSARDHGGSINYGYTF.

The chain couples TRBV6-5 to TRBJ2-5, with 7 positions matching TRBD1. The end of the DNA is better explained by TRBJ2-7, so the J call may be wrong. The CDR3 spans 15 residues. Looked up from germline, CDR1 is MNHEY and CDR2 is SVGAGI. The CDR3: CASSFTGERFYEQYF. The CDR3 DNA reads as TGTGCCAGCAGTTTCACAGGGGAACGCTTCTACGAGCAGTACTTC.

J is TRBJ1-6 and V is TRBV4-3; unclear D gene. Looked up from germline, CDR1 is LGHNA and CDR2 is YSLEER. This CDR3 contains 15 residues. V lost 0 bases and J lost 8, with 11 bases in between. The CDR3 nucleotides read TGCGCCAGCAGCCAAGATTTCCTGTCCCATTCACCCCTCCACTTT. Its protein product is CASSQDFLSHSPLHF.

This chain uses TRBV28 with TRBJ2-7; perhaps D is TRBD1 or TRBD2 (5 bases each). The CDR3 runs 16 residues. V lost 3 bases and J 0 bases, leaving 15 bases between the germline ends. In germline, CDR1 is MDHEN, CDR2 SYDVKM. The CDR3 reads CASSFGHWGNSYEQYF. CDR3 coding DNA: TGTGCCAGCAGTTTCGGCCATTGGGGGAACTCCTACGAGCAGTACTTC. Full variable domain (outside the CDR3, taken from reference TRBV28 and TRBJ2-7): DVKVTQSSRYLVKRTGEKVFLECVQDMDHENMFWYRQDPGLGLRLIYFSYDVKMKEKGDIPEGYSVSREKKERFSLILESASTNQTSMYLCASSFGHWGNSYEQYFGPGTRLTVT.

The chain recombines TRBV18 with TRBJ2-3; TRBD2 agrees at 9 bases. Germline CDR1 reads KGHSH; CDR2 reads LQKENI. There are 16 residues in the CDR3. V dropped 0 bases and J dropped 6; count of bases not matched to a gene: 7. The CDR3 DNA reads TGTGCCAGCTCACCACCCGAGGGACTAGCAACGGATACGCAGTATTTT. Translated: CASSPPEGLATDTQYF.

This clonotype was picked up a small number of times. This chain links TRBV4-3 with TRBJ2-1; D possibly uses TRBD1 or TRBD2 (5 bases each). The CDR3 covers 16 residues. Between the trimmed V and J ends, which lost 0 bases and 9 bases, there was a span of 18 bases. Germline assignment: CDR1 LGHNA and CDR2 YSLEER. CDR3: CASSQDTGRVGTEQFF. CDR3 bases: TGCGCCAGCAGCCAAGATACGGGAAGGGTCGGGACTGAGCAGTTCTTC.

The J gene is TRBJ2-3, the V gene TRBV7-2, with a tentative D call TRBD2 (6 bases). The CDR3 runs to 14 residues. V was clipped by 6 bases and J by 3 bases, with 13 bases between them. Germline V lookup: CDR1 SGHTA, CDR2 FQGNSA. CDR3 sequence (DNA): TGTGCCAGCAGACAGACTAGATCAACAGATACGCAGTATTTT. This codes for CASRQTRSTDTQYF.

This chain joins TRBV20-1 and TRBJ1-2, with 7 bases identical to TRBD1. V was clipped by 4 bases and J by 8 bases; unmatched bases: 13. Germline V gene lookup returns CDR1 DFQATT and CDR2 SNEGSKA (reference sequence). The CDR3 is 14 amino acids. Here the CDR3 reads CSANLGQVGGGYTF. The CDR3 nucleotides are TGCAGTGCTAACCTAGGACAGGTCGGAGGAGGCTACACCTTC.